Listed below are T cell receptor beta chains from one sample, sequenced in a study of blood T cell repertoires in COVID-19. Some clones are missing from TCRdb's copy, which holds only in-frame ones; the method was immunoSEQ multiplex PCR. Of around 340,000 clones in the sample, about nine tenths were seen once. Sequenced sample: peripheral blood. Receptors were obtained from a woman aged 60 to 75 with COVID-19, enrolled during active disease. CDR3s include the opening cysteine and the closing phenylalanine or tryptophan. Fields, in order: CDR3 protein, V gene, J gene.

CDR3 protein: CASSPRTGEMGYTF
V gene: TRBV7-2
J gene: TRBJ1-2

CDR3 protein: CASSQVTGTNSPLHF
V gene: TRBV3-1/TRBV3-2
J gene: TRBJ1-6

CDR3 protein: CASSSQGFSNEKLFF
V gene: TRBV7-8
J gene: TRBJ1-4

CDR3 protein: CASSSTGLSYGYTF
V gene: TRBV6-6
J gene: TRBJ1-2

CDR3 protein: CASIAGGAPDTQYF
V gene: TRBV2
J gene: TRBJ2-3

CDR3 protein: CASSPRDRRAFF
V gene: TRBV3-1/TRBV3-2
J gene: TRBJ1-1

CDR3 protein: CASSLRPRDRGLWNTEAFF
V gene: TRBV19
J gene: TRBJ1-1

CDR3 protein: CASSYTGTRTNSPLHF
V gene: TRBV5-8
J gene: TRBJ1-6

CDR3 protein: CASSGQGIRTEAFF
V gene: TRBV2
J gene: TRBJ1-1

CDR3 protein: CASSHVRGLRNSPLHF
V gene: TRBV5-6
J gene: TRBJ1-6

CDR3 protein: CASRPGQGSPLHF
V gene: TRBV7-9
J gene: TRBJ1-6

CDR3 protein: CASSDQMAGRGDTQYF
V gene: TRBV18
J gene: TRBJ2-3